Listed here is a single TCR beta chain. Its antigen target is currently unknown. Base-call qualities are not available, and no considerably larger clone is one nucleotide away. The Qiagen DNeasy kit was used to extract genomic DNA both from unsorted PBMCs and from the negatively selected CD4+ and CD8+ fractions. TCR beta CDR3 regions were subjected to amplification by immunoSEQ multiplex PCR with primers that anneal to V and J segments. Amplification bias was minimized using a synthetic immune receptor repertoire, and residual bias was removed computationally after sequencing. The source study handled its data this way. Custom Python scripts were used to quantify repertoire diversity as the Shannon entropy index. Unsorted, CD4+ and CD8+ repertoires were analyzed separately, except in combined analyses where CD4+ and CD8+ sequences were merged in silico. Clonal expansion was defined as a frequency increase of at least 2-fold after treatment compared with C1D1, and clones undetected at baseline were assigned a pseudocount of 0.5. Clones with 0 or 1 copy at C1D1 were defined as singleton clones, while clones with 2 or more copies were defined as non-singleton clones. Clones expanded in unsorted samples were annotated as CD4+, CD8+ or unknown by matching protein sequences in sorted samples from the same patient. Wilcoxon tests on paired samples were used to test changes in diversity from C1D1 to C4D1. In its TCRdb copy, this immuneACCESS table keeps in-frame sequences only and misses some clones. Where compared with another copy, unresolved V genes explain less than half of these, and the others have no known cause. V, J and clone size are taken as reported in that table, and D and trimming were inferred from the DNA itself. Within this sample are about 94,000 clones, with nearly 90% of them counted one time only. The ten most abundant clones make up about 10% of the sample.

The sample is drawn from a study of PD-1 blockade in classical Hodgkin lymphoma (dated by TCRdb to the early 2020s). Concerning the study at large: Nivolumab dosing was 3 mg/kg intravenously every 2 weeks, continuing until either disease progression or unacceptable toxicity. The study used CyTOF and TCR beta sequencing to define a peripheral blood immune signature of response to PD-1 blockade in classical Hodgkin lymphoma. The investigation overall reported the following: The study covered only a single clinical trial cohort, and the causes of the repertoire differences, possibly disease activity or prior therapy, were still not defined. Lower diversity was seen in patients whose nivolumab began less than 1 year after ASCT, and these patients were left out of later analyses so that immune reconstitution would not confound the results. Among trial patients, those achieving complete response had baseline diversity similar to that of newly diagnosed patients, while diversity was significantly lower in partial responders and progressors. Baseline TCR diversity was reported to be lower in newly diagnosed patients than in healthy donors, and even lower in relapsed/refractory patients. CD4+ but not CD8+ TCR diversity rose significantly by C4D1 (p=0.0027 vs p=0.16), most apparent in complete responders (p=0.02).

The time point label corresponds to: cycle 2 day 1 (C2D1) of nivolumab. All trial patients had relapsed after autologous stem cell transplantation, with cohorts A, B and C differing in prior brentuximab vedotin exposure. The trial cohort was composed of about 58 patients with relapsed/refractory classical Hodgkin lymphoma, for whom complete response, partial response or progressive disease was recorded as best overall response. Trial patients were treated with single-agent nivolumab in the multi-cohort phase II CheckMate 205 trial. An independent review committee assessed best overall response by applying the 2007 International Working Group response criteria. Trial PBMCs were collected immediately before nivolumab initiation (C1D1) and during therapy at cycle 2 day 1 and cycle 4 day 1. Peripheral blood was collected in 8 mL Vacutainer Cell Preparation Tubes, from which PBMCs were isolated by centrifugation and then cryopreserved.

Spanning cysteine to phenylalanine, the CDR3 consists of 11 amino acids. The read is trimmed to its CDR3 DNA, 33 bases read in frame from base 1. Via the germline V gene (reference sequence), CDR1 is WNHNN and CDR2 SYGVQD. Trimming takes 5 bases from V and 4 bases from J, and the germline ends sit 6 bases apart. This TCR was sampled from a human donor with classical Hodgkin lymphoma. The source material was peripheral blood mononuclear cells (PBMCs), sampled before the second cycle of nivolumab. The chain uses TRBV10-1 and TRBJ2-7; TRBD2 is perhaps the D gene, given 5 matching bases. The CDR3 loop reads CASSRGYEQYF. The nucleotides read TGCGCCAGCAGTCGGGGATACGAGCAGTACTTC.